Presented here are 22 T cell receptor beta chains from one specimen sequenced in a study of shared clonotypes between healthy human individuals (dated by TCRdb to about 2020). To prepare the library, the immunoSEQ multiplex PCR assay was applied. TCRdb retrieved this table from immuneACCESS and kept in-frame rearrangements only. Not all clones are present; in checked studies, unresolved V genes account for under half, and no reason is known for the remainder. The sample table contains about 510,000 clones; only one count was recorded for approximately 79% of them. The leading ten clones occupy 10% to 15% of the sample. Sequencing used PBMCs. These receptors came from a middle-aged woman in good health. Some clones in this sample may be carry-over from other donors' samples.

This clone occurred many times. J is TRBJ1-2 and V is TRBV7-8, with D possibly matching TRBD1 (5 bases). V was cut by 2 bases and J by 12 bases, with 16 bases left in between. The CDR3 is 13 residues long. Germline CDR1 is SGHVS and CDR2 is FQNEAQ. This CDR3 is CASSLHTWDSHTF. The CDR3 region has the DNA TGTGCCAGCAGCTTACACACATGGGACTCCCACACCTTC.

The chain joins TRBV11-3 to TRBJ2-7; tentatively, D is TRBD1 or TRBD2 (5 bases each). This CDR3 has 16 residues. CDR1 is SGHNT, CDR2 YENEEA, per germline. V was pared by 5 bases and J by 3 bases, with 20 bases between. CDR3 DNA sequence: TGTGCCAGCAGCCCCGGATCGGGGCGAAAAAACTACGAGCAGTACTTC. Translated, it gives CASSPGSGRKNYEQYF.

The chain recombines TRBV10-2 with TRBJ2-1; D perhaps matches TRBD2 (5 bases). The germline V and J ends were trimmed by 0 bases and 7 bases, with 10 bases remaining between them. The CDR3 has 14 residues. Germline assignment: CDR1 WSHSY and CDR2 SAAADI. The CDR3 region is CASSESEARNEQFF. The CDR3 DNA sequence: TGCGCCAGCAGTGAGTCGGAGGCCAGGAATGAGCAGTTCTTC.

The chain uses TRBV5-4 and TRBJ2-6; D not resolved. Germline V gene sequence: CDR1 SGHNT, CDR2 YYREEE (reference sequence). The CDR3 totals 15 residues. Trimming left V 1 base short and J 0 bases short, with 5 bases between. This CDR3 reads CASSLSHSGANVLTF. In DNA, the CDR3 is TGTGCCAGCAGCTTGTCCCACTCTGGGGCCAACGTCCTGACTTTC.

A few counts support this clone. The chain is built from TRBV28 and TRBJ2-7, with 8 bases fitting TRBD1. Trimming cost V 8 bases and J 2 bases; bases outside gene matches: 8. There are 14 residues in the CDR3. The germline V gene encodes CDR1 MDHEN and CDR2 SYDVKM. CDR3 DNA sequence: TGTGCCAGCCTTGGGACAGGCTATACCTACGAGCAGTACTTC. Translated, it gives CASLGTGYTYEQYF.

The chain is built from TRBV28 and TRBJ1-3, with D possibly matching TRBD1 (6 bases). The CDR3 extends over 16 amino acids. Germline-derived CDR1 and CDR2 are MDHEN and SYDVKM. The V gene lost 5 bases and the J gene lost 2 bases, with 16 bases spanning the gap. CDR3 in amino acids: CASSLRQVRAGNTIYF. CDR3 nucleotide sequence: TGTGCCAGCAGTCTGAGACAGGTCCGAGCTGGAAACACCATATATTTT.

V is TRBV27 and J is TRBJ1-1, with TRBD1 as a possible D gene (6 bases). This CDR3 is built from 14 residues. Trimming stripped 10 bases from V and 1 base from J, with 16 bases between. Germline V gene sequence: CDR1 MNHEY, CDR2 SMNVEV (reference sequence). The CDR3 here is CATKTATGNTEAFF. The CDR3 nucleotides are TGTGCCACCAAAACCGCGACAGGGAACACTGAAGCTTTCTTT.

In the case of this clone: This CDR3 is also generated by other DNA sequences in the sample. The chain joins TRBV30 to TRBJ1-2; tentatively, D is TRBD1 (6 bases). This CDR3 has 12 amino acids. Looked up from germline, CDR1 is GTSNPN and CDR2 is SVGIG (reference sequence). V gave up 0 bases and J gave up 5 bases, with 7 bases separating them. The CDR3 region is CAWSVGGYGYTF. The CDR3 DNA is TGTGCCTGGAGTGTAGGGGGTTATGGCTACACCTTC.

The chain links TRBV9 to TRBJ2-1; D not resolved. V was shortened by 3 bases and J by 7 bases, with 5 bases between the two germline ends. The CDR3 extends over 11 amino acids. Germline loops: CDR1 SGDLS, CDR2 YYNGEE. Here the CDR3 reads CASSAKNEQFF. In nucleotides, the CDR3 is TGTGCCAGCAGCGCCAAAAATGAGCAGTTCTTC.

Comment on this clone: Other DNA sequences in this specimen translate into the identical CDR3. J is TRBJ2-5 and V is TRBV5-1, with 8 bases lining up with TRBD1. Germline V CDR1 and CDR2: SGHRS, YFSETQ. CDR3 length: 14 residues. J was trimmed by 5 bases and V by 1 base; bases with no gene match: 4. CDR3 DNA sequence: TGCGCCAGCAGCTTGCAGGGGGCAGGGGAGACCCAGTACTTC. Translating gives CASSLQGAGETQYF.

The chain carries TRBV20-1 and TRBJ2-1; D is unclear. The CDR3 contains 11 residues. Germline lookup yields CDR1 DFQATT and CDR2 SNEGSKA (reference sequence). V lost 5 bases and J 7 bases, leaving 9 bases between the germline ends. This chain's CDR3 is CSAPLTNEQFF. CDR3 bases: TGCAGTGCTCCGCTGACGAATGAGCAGTTCTTC.

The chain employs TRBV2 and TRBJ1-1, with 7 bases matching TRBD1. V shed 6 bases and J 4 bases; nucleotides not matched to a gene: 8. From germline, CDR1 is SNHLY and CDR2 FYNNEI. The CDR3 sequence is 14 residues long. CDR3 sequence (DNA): TGTGCCAGCAGGGGTCCGACAGGGCCCACTGAAGCTTTCTTT. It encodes CASRGPTGPTEAFF.

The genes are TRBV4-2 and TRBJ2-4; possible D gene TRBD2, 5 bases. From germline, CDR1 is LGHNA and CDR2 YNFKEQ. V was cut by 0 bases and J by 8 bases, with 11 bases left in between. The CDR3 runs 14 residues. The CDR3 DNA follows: TGTGCCAGCAGCCAAGACAGAACGAGGGACATTCAGTACTTC. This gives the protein CASSQDRTRDIQYF.

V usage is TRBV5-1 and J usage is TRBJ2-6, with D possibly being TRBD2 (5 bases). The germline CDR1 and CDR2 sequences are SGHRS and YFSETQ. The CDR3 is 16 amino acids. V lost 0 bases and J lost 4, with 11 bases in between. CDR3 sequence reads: CASSLAEGGGANVLTF. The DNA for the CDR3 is TGCGCCAGCAGCTTGGCCGAGGGCGGCGGGGCCAACGTCCTGACTTTC.

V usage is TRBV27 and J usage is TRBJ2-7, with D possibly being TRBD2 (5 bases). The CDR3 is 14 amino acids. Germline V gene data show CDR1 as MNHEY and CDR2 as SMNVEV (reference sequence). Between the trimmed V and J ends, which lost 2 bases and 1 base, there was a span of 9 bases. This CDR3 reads CASSLRGRSYEQYF. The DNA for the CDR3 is TGTGCCAGCAGTTTACGGGGTCGATCCTACGAGCAGTACTTC.

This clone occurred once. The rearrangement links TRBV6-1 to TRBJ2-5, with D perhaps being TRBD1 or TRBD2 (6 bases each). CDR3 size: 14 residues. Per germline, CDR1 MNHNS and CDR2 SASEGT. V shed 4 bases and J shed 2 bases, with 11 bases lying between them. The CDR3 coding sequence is TGTGCCAGCAGTGTACAGGGAGGACAAGAGACCCAGTACTTC. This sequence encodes CASSVQGGQETQYF.

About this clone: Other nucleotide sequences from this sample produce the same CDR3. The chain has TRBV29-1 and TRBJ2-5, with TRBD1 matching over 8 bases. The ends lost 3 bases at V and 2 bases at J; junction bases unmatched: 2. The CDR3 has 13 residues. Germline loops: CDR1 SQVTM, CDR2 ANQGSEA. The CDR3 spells CSVDRGPQETQYF. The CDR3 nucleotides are TGCAGCGTTGACAGGGGGCCGCAAGAGACCCAGTACTTC.

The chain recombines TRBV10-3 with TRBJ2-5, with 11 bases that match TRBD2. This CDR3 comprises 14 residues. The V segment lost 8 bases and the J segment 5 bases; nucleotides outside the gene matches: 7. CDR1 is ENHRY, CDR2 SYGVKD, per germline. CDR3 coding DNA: TGTGCCATCGGTGTAGCGGGAGGGCCGGAGACCCAGTACTTC. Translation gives CAIGVAGGPETQYF.

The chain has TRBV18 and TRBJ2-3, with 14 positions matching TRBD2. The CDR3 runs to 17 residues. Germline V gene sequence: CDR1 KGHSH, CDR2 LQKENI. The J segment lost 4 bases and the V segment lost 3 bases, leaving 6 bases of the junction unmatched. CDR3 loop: CASSPPGLAGAPDTQYF. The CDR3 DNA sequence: TGTGCCAGCTCACCCCCGGGACTAGCGGGAGCCCCAGATACGCAGTATTTT.

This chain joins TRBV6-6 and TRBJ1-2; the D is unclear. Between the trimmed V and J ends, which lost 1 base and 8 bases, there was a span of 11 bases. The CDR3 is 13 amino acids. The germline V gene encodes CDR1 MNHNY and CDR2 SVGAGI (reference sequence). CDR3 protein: CASSYLWGSGYTF. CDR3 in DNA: TGTGCCAGCAGTTACTTGTGGGGATCGGGCTACACCTTC.

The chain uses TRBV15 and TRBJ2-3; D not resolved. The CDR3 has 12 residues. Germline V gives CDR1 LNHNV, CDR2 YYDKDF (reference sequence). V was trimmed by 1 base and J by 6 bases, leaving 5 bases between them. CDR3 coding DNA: TGTGCCACCAGCAGAGTGGTTGATACGCAGTATTTT. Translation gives CATSRVVDTQYF. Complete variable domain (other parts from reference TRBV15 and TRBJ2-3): DAMVIQNPRYQVTQFGKPVTLSCSQTLNHNVMYWYQQKSSQAPKLLFHYYDKDFNNEADTPDNFQSRRPNTSFCFLDIRSPGLGDTAMYLCATSRVVDTQYFGPGTRLTVL.

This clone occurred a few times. The CDR3 region has the DNA TGTGCCAGTAGCAGGGACCTTCGGCGGGGCTACACCTTC. Protein sequence: CASSRDLRRGYTF. The V and J genes are TRBV19 and TRBJ1-2, with TRBD1 as a possible D gene (5 bases). CDR1 is LNHDA, CDR2 SQIVND, per germline (reference sequence). The V and J ends lost 6 bases and 8 bases respectively, with 16 bases between them. The CDR3 loop spans 13 amino acids.